The clone carrying this T cell receptor beta chain was detected ten times or more. The TCRbeta library was prepared with unique molecular identifiers. In TCRdb, the PCR reads were re-called with MiXCR into one record per CDR3 protein. Of a few hundred thousand distinct CDR3 sequences listed, roughly an eighth were seen once; the top ten hold about 5.4%. Unmatched junction bases numbered 1, after V lost 2 bases and J lost 2 bases. The germline V gene has CDR1 SEHNR and CDR2 FQNEAQ (reference sequence). The length of the CDR3 is 14 residues. The data derive from a study of T-cell reconstitution after alpha-beta-depleted transplantation in children.

The sample here was PBMCs from the stem cell graft donor, taken from the stem cell graft. J is TRBJ2-3 and V is TRBV7-9, with 7 bases aligning to TRBD2. The TCR was taken from a human donor who donated a stem cell graft to a child with combined immunodeficiency. Here the CDR3 reads CASSLLADTDTQYF. The CDR3 nucleotides read TGTGCCAGCAGCTTACTAGCGGACACAGATACGCAGTATTTT.